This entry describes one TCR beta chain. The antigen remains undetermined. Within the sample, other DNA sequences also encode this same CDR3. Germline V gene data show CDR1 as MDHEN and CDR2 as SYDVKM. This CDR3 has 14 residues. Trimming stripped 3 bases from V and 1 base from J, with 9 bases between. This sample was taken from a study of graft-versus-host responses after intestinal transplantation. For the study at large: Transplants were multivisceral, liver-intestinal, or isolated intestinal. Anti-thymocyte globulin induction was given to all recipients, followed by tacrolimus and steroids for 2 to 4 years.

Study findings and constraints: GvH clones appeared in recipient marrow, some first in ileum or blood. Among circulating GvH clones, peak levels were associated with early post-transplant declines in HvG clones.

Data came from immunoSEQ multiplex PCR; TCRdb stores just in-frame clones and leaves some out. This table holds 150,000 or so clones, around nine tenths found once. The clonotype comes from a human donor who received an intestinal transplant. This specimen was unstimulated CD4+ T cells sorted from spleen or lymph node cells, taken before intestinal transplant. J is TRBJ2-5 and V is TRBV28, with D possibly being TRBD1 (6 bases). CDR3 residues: CASSLTGLQETQYF. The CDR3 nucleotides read TGTGCCAGCAGTTTGACAGGACTCCAAGAGACCCAGTACTTC.